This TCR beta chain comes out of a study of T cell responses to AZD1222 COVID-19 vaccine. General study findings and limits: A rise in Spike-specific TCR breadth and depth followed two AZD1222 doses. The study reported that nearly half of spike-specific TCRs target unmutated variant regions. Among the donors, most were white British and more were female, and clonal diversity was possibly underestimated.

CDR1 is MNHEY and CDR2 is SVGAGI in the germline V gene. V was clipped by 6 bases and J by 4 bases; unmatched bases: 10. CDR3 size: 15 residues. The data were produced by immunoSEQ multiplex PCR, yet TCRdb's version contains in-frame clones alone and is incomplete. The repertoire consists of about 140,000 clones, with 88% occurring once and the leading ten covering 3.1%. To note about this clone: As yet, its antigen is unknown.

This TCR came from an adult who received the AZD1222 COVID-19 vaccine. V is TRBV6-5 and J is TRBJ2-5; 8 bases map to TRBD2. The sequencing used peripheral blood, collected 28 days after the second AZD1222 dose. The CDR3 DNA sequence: TGTGCCAGCAGGGGAGCGGGAGTGTCGAGAGAGACCCAGTACTTC. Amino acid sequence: CASRGAGVSRETQYF.